A single sample gave rise to the 26 T cell receptor beta chains below, sequenced in a study of graft-versus-host responses after intestinal transplantation. Lamina propria and intraepithelial lymphocytes were released by processing graft tissue. Clones were read by immunoSEQ multiplex PCR, and TCRdb kept only the in-frame ones, dropping some. The repertoire holds over 8,000 clones, with 60% to 70% as singletons. The source was ileum tissue, collected around 460 days after transplant. The receptors here all came from a human patient who received an intestinal transplant, so some T cells may come from the graft donor.

This clone occurred a few times. V is TRBV4-1 and J is TRBJ2-1; D is possibly TRBD1 or TRBD2 (6 bases each). CDR1 and CDR2 (germline): MGHRA, YSYEKL. Trimming removed 2 bases from V and 3 bases from J, with 14 bases in between. This CDR3 has 16 amino acids. CDR3 DNA sequence: TGCGCCAGCAGCCAACCCTCGGGGGCCGACTACAATGAGCAGTTCTTC. As protein: CASSQPSGADYNEQFF.

By sample fraction, this clone is large. The sample contains more than one DNA sequence encoding this CDR3. The chain has TRBV27 and TRBJ1-5; possible D gene TRBD1, 5 bases. V gave up 2 bases and J gave up 4 bases, with 9 bases separating them. The germline V gene encodes CDR1 MNHEY and CDR2 SMNVEV (reference sequence). This CDR3 has 14 amino acids. The CDR3 sequence: CASSLGADNQPQHF. The CDR3, as DNA: TGTGCCAGCAGTTTAGGGGCGGATAATCAGCCCCAGCATTTT.

V is TRBV5-4 and J is TRBJ2-3, with 8 bases identical to TRBD2. This CDR3 is 15 amino acids long. Germline CDR1 and CDR2: SGHNT and YYREEE (reference sequence). J was trimmed by 0 bases and V by 7 bases; bases with no gene match: 7. CDR3 nucleotides: TGTGCCAGCGTTTTAAGCGGGAGTAGCACAGATACGCAGTATTTT. Its translation is CASVLSGSSTDTQYF.

The rearrangement joins TRBV19 to TRBJ1-6; D is uncertain. The V gene lost 2 bases and the J gene lost 9 bases, with 11 bases spanning the gap. The germline gives CDR1 LNHDA, CDR2 SQIVND (reference sequence). The length of the CDR3 is 14 residues. This CDR3 reads CASSILTVGSPLHF. CDR3 DNA: TGTGCCAGTAGTATATTGACCGTCGGTTCACCCCTCCACTTT.

This clone was observed a few times. The chain couples TRBV5-1 to TRBJ2-7; no firm D call. Looked up from germline, CDR1 is SGHRS and CDR2 is YFSETQ. The CDR3 covers 12 residues. V was clipped by 3 bases and J by 1 base, with 5 bases between them. In nucleotides, the CDR3 is TGCGCCAGCAGCTCCTCATCCTACGAGCAGTACTTC. Its translation is CASSSSSYEQYF.

The rearrangement uses TRBV9 and TRBJ2-1, with 11 positions matching TRBD1. J lost 15 bases, V lost 4 bases, and 12 bases had no gene match. The length of the CDR3 is 14 residues. Germline lookup yields CDR1 SGDLS and CDR2 YYNGEE. This chain's CDR3 is CASSQTGTGGLPFF. CDR3 DNA: TGTGCCAGCAGCCAAACCGGGACAGGGGGTCTTCCGTTCTTC.

The chain is built from TRBV5-1 and TRBJ2-5; no firm D call. From germline, CDR1 is SGHRS and CDR2 YFSETQ. V lost 4 bases and J lost 4, with 8 bases in between. The CDR3 runs 12 residues. The CDR3 here is CASSERRETQYF. The DNA of the CDR3 is TGCGCCAGCAGCGAACGCAGAGAGACCCAGTACTTC.

This clone came up a few times. The genes are TRBV7-9 and TRBJ2-5, with 9 positions matching TRBD2. V shed 2 bases and J 0 bases; nucleotides not matched to a gene: 1. Per germline, CDR1 SEHNR and CDR2 FQNEAQ (reference sequence). CDR3 size: 15 residues. CDR3 bases: TGTGCCAGCAGCTTACTAGCGGGGAACCAAGAGACCCAGTACTTC. Its translation is CASSLLAGNQETQYF.

Notes on this clone: Other DNA sequences in the same sample also yield this CDR3. The rearrangement uses TRBV7-9 and TRBJ1-5, with 8 bases lining up with TRBD1. CDR1 and CDR2 from the germline V gene are SEHNR and FQNEAQ (reference sequence). The trim removed 5 bases at V and 2 bases at J, leaving 2 bases unmatched. The CDR3 is made up of 14 amino acids. CDR3 sequence reads: CASSPGGGNQPQHF. The CDR3 bases are TGTGCCAGCAGCCCAGGGGGCGGCAATCAGCCCCAGCATTTT. Complete variable domain (other parts from reference TRBV7-9 and TRBJ1-5): DTGVSQNPRHKITKRGQNVTFRCDPISEHNRLYWYRQTLGQGPEFLTYFQNEAQLEKSRLLSDRFSAERPKGSFSTLEIQRTEQGDSAMYLCASSPGGGNQPQHFGDGTRLSIL.

This clone was counted once. The chain couples TRBV9 to TRBJ1-2; D gene uncertain. Trimming took 2 bases from V and 7 from J, leaving 9 bases between them. CDR3 length equals 12 residues. Per the germline V gene, CDR1 is SGDLS and CDR2 is YYNGEE. The CDR3 sequence is CASSVWGSGYTF. CDR3 coding DNA: TGTGCCAGCAGCGTCTGGGGATCTGGCTACACCTTC.

The V and J genes are TRBV28 and TRBJ2-5; TRBD1 matches 7 bases. This CDR3 contains 16 residues. Losses at the gene ends were 4 bases for V and 3 bases for J; bases not matched to a gene: 11. CDR1 and CDR2 (germline): MDHEN, SYDVKM. In nucleotides, the CDR3 is TGTGCCAGCAGTTCAAGCCGAGGGGGCATAGAAGAGACCCAGTACTTC. The encoded protein is CASSSSRGGIEETQYF.

This chain links TRBV10-1 with TRBJ2-7; D might be TRBD1 (6 bases). Germline V CDR1 and CDR2: WNHNN, SYGVQD (reference sequence). There are 12 residues in the CDR3. V was shortened by 10 bases and J by 0 bases, with 10 bases between the two germline ends. In DNA, the CDR3 is TGCGCCACCCGGGACAACTCCTACGAGCAGTACGTC. Its translation is CATRDNSYEQYV.

The J gene is TRBJ2-7, the V gene TRBV27, with TRBD1 matching over 7 bases. The CDR3 is made up of 14 amino acids. Per the germline V gene, CDR1 is MNHEY and CDR2 is SMNVEV (reference sequence). J was trimmed by 2 bases and V by 5 bases; bases with no gene match: 6. CDR3 sequence: CASSTNRGAYEQYF. Written as DNA, the CDR3 is TGTGCCAGCAGTACAAACAGGGGAGCCTACGAGCAGTACTTC.

The chain employs TRBV2 and TRBJ2-1; D gene ambiguous. The CDR3 contains 11 residues. The germline CDR1 and CDR2 sequences are SNHLY and FYNNEI. V lost 6 bases, J lost 9 bases, and 9 bases lay in between. As DNA, the CDR3 is TGTGCCAGCAGCCCGTACGGTGAGCAGTTCTTC. Translated: CASSPYGEQFF.

This chain joins TRBV9 and TRBJ2-1, with 8 bases aligning to TRBD1. The CDR3 covers 15 residues. The junction had 6 bases not matched to a gene; V was cut back by 4 bases and J by 3 bases. Germline V gene sequence: CDR1 SGDLS, CDR2 YYNGEE. CDR3 region: CASSPRDRSYNEQFF. CDR3 sequence (DNA): TGTGCCAGCAGCCCTCGGGACAGGAGCTACAATGAGCAGTTCTTC. Looking up the rest from reference TRBV9 and TRBJ2-1 gives the full variable domain: DSGVTQTPKHLITATGQRVTLRCSPRSGDLSVYWYQQSLDQGLQFLIQYYNGEERAKGNILERFSAQQFPDLHSELNLSSLELGDSALYFCASSPRDRSYNEQFFGPGTRLTVL.

V is TRBV6-5 and J is TRBJ2-5; 7 bases line up with TRBD2. Germline assignment: CDR1 MNHEY and CDR2 SVGAGI. V was clipped by 5 bases and J by 1 base; unmatched bases: 1. This CDR3 has 13 residues. CDR3 nucleotide sequence: TGTGCCAGCAGTACTAGCGTCCAAGAGACCCAGTACTTC. It is translated as CASSTSVQETQYF.

The chain employs TRBV7-6 and TRBJ2-3; D possibly corresponds to TRBD2 (5 bases). Trimming shortened V by 6 bases and J by 5 bases, and 12 bases separated the two germline ends. CDR3 size: 13 residues. Germline V gives CDR1 SGHVS, CDR2 FNYEAQ. The CDR3 coding sequence is TGTGCCAGCAGGCGGTCCGCGGGAGATACGCAGTATTTT. Encoded protein: CASRRSAGDTQYF.

This chain links TRBV18 with TRBJ1-2; TRBD1 agrees at 8 bases. This CDR3 is 14 amino acids long. Germline-derived CDR1 and CDR2 are KGHSH and LQKENI. V was clipped by 3 bases and J by 10 bases; unmatched bases: 10. The CDR3 is CASSPSETGEHYTF. In nucleotides, the CDR3 is TGTGCCAGCTCACCCTCGGAGACAGGGGAGCACTACACCTTC.

The V call is TRBV4-2, the J call TRBJ2-1, with D perhaps matching TRBD1 or TRBD2 (6 bases each). The length of the CDR3 is 16 residues. Trimming pared 0 bases from V and 8 bases from J, leaving 17 bases between. Germline V CDR1 and CDR2: LGHNA, YNFKEQ. The CDR3 region is CASSQEFEGGQDEQFF. In nucleotides, the CDR3 is TGTGCCAGCAGCCAAGAGTTTGAGGGGGGCCAAGATGAGCAGTTCTTC.

The V and J genes are TRBV5-4 and TRBJ1-1; tentative D call: TRBD1 (5 bases). This CDR3 has 15 amino acids. The germline CDR1 and CDR2 sequences are SGHNT and YYREEE (reference sequence). V was trimmed by 4 bases and J by 0 bases, leaving 13 bases between them. Here the CDR3 reads CASSQAGAMNTEAFF. DNA for the CDR3: TGTGCCAGCAGCCAAGCCGGGGCCATGAACACTGAAGCTTTCTTT.

The chain couples TRBV6-4 to TRBJ2-2; D is unresolved. Trimming pared 5 bases from V and 4 bases from J, leaving 11 bases between. This CDR3 contains 14 residues. CDR1 and CDR2 from the germline V gene are MRHNA and SNTAGT. The CDR3 DNA sequence: TGTGCCAGCAGTCGAGATCCGGGCACCGGGGAGCTGTTTTTT. Its protein product is CASSRDPGTGELFF.

This chain's CDR3 is CASSSTDGGEGGYTF. The CDR3 coding sequence is TGTGCCAGCAGCTCTACTGATGGGGGCGAGGGGGGCTACACCTTC. This chain links TRBV7-9 with TRBJ1-2; tentative D call: TRBD1 (6 bases). The V gene lost 4 bases and the J gene lost 8 bases, with 20 bases spanning the gap. CDR3 length equals 15 residues. CDR1 SEHNR and CDR2 FQNEAQ come from the germline V gene (reference sequence).

This chain uses TRBV6-1 with TRBJ1-2, with D possibly TRBD1 on 5 matching bases. The CDR3 is 13 residues long. Germline V gene lookup returns CDR1 MNHNS and CDR2 SASEGT. V lost 2 bases to trimming and J lost 3 bases, with 7 bases between them. The chain's CDR3 is CASSEMGDYGYTF. Here the CDR3 DNA reads TGTGCCAGCAGTGAAATGGGGGACTATGGCTACACCTTC.

This clone is a singleton in its sample. This chain uses TRBV5-4 with TRBJ2-5; 8 positions match TRBD1. This CDR3 is built from 16 residues. The junction had 11 bases not matched to a gene; V was cut back by 4 bases and J by 3 bases. Germline lookup yields CDR1 SGHNT and CDR2 YYREEE (reference sequence). The CDR3 region has the DNA TGTGCCAGCAGCCCGGACAGGGAAAGAGGGAAAGAGACCCAGTACTTC. This translates into CASSPDRERGKETQYF.

The chain recombines TRBV4-1 with TRBJ2-2, with 9 bases lining up with TRBD1. The CDR3 length is 15 residues. The germline V gene encodes CDR1 MGHRA and CDR2 YSYEKL. The V gene end was trimmed by 5 bases and the J gene end by 6 bases; junction bases not matched to a gene: 7. DNA for the CDR3: TGCGCCAGCAGCTCGGGACAGGGAAACGCCGGGGAGCTGTTTTTT. Amino acids: CASSSGQGNAGELFF.

V is TRBV19 and J is TRBJ1-1; D is perhaps TRBD1 (5 bases). Germline CDR1 and CDR2: LNHDA and SQIVND (reference sequence). V was pared by 9 bases and J by 3 bases, with 14 bases between. The length of the CDR3 is 13 residues. The CDR3 reads CARAVGGDTEAFF. CDR3 DNA sequence: TGTGCCAGGGCCGTGGGGGGAGACACTGAAGCTTTCTTT.